The TCR beta chain under discussion was sequenced for a study of metastatic and nonmetastatic thyroid tumors. Overall study results and limits: Significantly greater TCR beta diversity was reportedly found in malignant thyroid tumors than in benign nodules (in blood and tumor).

The sample holds many counts of this clone. Antigen specificity is unknown. V shed 4 bases and J 10 bases; nucleotides not matched to a gene: 2. Germline lookup yields CDR1 LGHNA and CDR2 YNFKEQ. The CDR3 is made up of 14 amino acids. Ahead of thyroid surgery, no patient had received treatment of any kind. Via MiXCR, TCRdb re-called the PCR reads. This sample has fewer than 35,000 clones, with 20% to 30% found just once. This TCR derives from a female donor with papillary thyroid cancer or a benign thyroid nodule (not recorded which). Some clones in this sample may be carry-over from other donors' samples. The chain uses TRBV4-2 and TRBJ2-1, with TRBD2 matching 15 bases. Sequenced material: blood. The CDR3 DNA sequence: TGTGCCAGCAGCCGCGGACTAGCGGGAGGGGAGCAGTTCTTC. Amino acids: CASSRGLAGGEQFF.